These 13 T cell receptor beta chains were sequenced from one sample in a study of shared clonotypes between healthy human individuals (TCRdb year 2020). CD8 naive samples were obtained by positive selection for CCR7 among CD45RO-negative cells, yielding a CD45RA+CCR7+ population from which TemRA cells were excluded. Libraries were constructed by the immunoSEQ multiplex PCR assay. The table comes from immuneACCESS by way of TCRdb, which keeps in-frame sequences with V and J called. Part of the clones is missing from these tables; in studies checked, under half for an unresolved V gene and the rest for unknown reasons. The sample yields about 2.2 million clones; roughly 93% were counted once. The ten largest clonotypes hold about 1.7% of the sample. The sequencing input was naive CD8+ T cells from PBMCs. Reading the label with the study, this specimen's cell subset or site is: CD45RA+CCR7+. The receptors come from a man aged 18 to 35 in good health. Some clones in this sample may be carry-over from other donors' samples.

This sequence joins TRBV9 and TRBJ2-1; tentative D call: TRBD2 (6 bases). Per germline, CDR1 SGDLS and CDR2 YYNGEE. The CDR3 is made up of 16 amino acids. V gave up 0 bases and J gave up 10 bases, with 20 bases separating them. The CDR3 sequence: CASSVEVGLNRWEQFF. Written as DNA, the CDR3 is TGTGCCAGCAGCGTAGAAGTGGGACTCAATAGGTGGGAGCAGTTCTTC.

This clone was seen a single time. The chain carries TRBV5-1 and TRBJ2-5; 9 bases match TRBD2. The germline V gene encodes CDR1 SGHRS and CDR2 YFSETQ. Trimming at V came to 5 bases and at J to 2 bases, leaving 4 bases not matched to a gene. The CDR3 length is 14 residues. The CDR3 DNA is TGCGCCAGCAGGCTAGCGGGAATACAAGAGACCCAGTACTTC. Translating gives CASRLAGIQETQYF.

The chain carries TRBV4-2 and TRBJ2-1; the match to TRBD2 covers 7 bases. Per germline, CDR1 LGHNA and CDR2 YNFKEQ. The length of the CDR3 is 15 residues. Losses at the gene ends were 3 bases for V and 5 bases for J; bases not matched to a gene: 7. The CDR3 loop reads CASSHLFGTNNEQFF. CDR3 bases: TGTGCCAGCAGCCATTTATTTGGGACTAACAATGAGCAGTTCTTC.

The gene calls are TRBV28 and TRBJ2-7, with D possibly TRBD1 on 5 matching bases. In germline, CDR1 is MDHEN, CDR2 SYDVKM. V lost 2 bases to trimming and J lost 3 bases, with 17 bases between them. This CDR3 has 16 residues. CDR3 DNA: TGTGCCAGCAGTTTACCCCTTTCTGGACAAAGCTACGAGCAGTACTTC. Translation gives CASSLPLSGQSYEQYF.

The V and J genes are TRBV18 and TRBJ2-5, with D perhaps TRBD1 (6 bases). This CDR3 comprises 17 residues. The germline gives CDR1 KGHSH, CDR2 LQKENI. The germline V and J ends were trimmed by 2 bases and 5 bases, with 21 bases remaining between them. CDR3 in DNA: TGTGCCAGCTCACCATCAGGGGCGATCTTAGTTAGGGAGACCCAGTACTTC. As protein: CASSPSGAILVRETQYF.

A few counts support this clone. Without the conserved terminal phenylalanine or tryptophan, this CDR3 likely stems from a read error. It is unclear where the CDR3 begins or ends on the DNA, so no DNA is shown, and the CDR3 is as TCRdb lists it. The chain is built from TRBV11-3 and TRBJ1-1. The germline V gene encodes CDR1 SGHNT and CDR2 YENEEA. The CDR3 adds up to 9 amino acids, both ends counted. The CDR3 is CASSSGLSE.

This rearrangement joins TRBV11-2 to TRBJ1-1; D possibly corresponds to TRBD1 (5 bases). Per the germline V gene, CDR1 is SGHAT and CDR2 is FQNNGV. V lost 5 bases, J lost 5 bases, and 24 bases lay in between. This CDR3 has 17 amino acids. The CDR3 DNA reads TGTGCCAGCAGCCAATTCCCCTCTTGGGGCTCGTTGACTGAAGCTTTCTTT. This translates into CASSQFPSWGSLTEAFF.

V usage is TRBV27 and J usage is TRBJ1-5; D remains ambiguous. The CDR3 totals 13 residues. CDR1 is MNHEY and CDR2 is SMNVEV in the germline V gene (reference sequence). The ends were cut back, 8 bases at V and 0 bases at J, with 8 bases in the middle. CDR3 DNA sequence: TGTGCCAGCGGGGTGGGTAGCAATCAGCCCCAGCATTTT. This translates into CASGVGSNQPQHF.

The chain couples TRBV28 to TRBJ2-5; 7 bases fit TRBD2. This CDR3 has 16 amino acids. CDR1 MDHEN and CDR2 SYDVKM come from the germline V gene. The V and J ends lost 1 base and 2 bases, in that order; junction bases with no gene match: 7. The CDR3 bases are TGTGCCAGCAGTTTATTATGGGGAGGGGAGCAAGAGACCCAGTACTTC. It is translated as CASSLLWGGEQETQYF. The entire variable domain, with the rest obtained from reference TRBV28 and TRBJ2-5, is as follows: DVKVTQSSRYLVKRTGEKVFLECVQDMDHENMFWYRQDPGLGLRLIYFSYDVKMKEKGDIPEGYSVSREKKERFSLILESASTNQTSMYLCASSLLWGGEQETQYFGPGTRLLVL.

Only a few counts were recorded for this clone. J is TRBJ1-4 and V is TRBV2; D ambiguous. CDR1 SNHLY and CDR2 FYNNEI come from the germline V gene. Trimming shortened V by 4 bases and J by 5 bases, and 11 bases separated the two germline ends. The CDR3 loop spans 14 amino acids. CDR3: CASSARGWNEKLFF. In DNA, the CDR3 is TGTGCCAGCAGTGCTCGCGGGTGGAATGAAAAACTGTTTTTT. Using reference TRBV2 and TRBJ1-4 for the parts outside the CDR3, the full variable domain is EPEVTQTPSHQVTQMGQEVILRCVPISNHLYFYWYRQILGQKVEFLVSFYNNEISEKSEIFDDQFSVERPDGSNFTLKIRSTKLEDSAMYFCASSARGWNEKLFFGSGTQLSVL.

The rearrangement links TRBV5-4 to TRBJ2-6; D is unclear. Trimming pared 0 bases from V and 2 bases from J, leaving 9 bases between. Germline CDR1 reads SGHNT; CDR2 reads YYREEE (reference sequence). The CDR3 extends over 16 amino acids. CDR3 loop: CASSLVGYTGANVLTF. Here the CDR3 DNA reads TGTGCCAGCAGCTTGGTAGGGTACACTGGGGCCAACGTCCTGACTTTC.

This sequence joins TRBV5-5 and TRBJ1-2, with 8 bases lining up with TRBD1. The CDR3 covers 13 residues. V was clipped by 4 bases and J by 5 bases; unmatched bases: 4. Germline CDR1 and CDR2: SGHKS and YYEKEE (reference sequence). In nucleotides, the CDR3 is TGTGCCAGCAGCCTGACAGGGGATTATGGCTACACCTTC. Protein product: CASSLTGDYGYTF.

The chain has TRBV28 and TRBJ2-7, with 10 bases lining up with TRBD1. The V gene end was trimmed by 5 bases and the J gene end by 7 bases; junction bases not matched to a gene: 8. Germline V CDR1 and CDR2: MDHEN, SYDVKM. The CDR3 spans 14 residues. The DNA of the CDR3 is TGTGCCAGCAGTGCGACAGGGGGCCAGGAAGAGCAGTACTTC. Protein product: CASSATGGQEEQYF.